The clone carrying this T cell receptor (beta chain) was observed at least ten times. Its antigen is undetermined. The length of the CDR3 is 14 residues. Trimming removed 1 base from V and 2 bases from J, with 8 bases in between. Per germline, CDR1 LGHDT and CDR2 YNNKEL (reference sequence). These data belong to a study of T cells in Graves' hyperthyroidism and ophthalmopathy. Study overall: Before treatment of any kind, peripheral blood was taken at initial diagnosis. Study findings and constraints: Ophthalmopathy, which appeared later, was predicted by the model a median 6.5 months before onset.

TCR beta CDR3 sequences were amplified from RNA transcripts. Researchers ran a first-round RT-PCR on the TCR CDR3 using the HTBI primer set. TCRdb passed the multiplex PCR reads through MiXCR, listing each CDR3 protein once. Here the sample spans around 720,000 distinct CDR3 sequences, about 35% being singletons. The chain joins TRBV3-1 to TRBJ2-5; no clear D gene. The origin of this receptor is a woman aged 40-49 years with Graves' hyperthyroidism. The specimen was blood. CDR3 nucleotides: TGTGCCAGCAGCCAAGGGAGCTATCAAGAGACCCAGTACTTC. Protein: CASSQGSYQETQYF.